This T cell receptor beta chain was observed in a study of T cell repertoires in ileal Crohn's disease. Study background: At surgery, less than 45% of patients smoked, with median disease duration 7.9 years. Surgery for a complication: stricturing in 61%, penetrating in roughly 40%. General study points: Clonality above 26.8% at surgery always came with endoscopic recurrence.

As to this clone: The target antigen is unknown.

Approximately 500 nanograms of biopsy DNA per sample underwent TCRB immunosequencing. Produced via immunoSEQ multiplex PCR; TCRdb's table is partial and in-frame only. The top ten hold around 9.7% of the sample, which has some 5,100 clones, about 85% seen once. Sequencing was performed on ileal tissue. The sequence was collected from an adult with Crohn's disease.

CDR3 loop: CASSLGTGSDYSNQPQHF. The CDR3, as DNA: TGTGCCAGCAGCCTCGGGACAGGGTCCGATTATAGCAATCAGCCCCAGCATTTT. The chain joins TRBV11-1 to TRBJ1-5; 9 bases fit TRBD1. Per germline, CDR1 SGHAT and CDR2 FQDESV (reference sequence). CDR3 length equals 18 residues. The junction had 11 bases not matched to a gene; V was cut back by 5 bases and J by 0 bases.